This is a list of T cell receptor beta chains from one sample in a study of cytomegalovirus exposure and HLA in healthy donors. Measured with immunoSEQ multiplex PCR; TCRdb has only the in-frame clones, and not every one. This table has nearly 300,000 clones, 70% to 90% appearing once. The sample comprised PBMCs. These receptor sequences come from a man aged 35 to 55 in good health and CMV-seropositive. Each CDR3 is given with its conserved first and last residue. Each record gives: V gene, D gene, clone size, J gene, CDR3 protein, CDR3 DNA. The D gene is left open where the match is weak. Clone sizes are given selectively: once, few, many, or a class where the clone is expanded.

TRBV29-1	TRBD2	-	TRBJ2-3	CSAGRGGLDGADTQYF	TGCAGCGCTGGGCGGGGCGGACTAGACGGGGCAGATACGCAGTATTTT
TRBV14	-	-	TRBJ2-3	CASSHGSDDTDTQYF	TGTGCCAGCAGCCACGGGTCCGACGACACAGATACGCAGTATTTT
TRBV27	-	few	TRBJ2-2	CASRPQGVRGTGELFF	TGTGCCAGCAGACCCCAGGGGGTGCGGGGCACCGGGGAGCTGTTTTTT
TRBV7-9	TRBD2	-	TRBJ2-7	CASSFNAGASYEQYF	TGTGCCAGCAGCTTTAATGCGGGAGCCTCCTACGAGCAGTACTTC
TRBV6-5	TRBD2	-	TRBJ2-1	CASRLAGGAYNEQFF	TGTGCCAGCAGACTAGCGGGAGGGGCCTACAATGAGCAGTTCTTC
TRBV4-2	TRBD1	-	TRBJ1-2	CASLGQDYGYTF	TGTGCCAGCTTAGGACAGGACTATGGCTACACCTTC
TRBV5-1	-	-	TRBJ2-1	CASSLGVFRDLSYNEQFF	TGCGCCAGCAGCTTGGGCGTCTTCCGGGATCTCTCCTACAATGAGCAGTTCTTC
TRBV11-2	-	-	TRBJ1-5	CASSLVVRNYSNQPQHF	TGTGCCAGCAGCTTAGTCGTGAGGAACTATAGCAATCAGCCCCAGCATTTT
TRBV7-9	-	-	TRBJ2-5	CASTEVGETQYF	TGTGCCAGCACCGAGGTGGGAGAGACCCAGTACTTC
TRBV20-1	-	-	TRBJ2-5	CSARSETQYF	TGCAGTGCTAGATCGGAGACCCAGTACTTC
TRBV6-5	-	-	TRBJ1-4	CASSEQGSEKLFF	TGTGCCAGCAGTGAACAGGGAAGTGAAAAACTGTTTTTT
TRBV6-5	TRBD1	-	TRBJ2-7	CASRGTGGGEQYF	TGTGCCAGCAGAGGAACAGGGGGAGGCGAGCAGTACTTC
TRBV4-1	TRBD2	-	TRBJ2-7	CASSQGGGSYEQYF	TGCGCCAGCAGCCAAGGGGGGGGATCCTACGAGCAGTACTTC
TRBV18	TRBD2	-	TRBJ2-2	CASSPRLAGDTGELFF	TGTGCCAGCTCACCGAGACTAGCGGGGGACACCGGGGAGCTGTTTTTT
TRBV5-6	-	-	TRBJ2-7	CASSLGGRVGEQYF	TGTGCCAGCAGCTTGGGTGGCAGGGTCGGAGAGCAGTACTTC
TRBV19	TRBD1	-	TRBJ1-3	CASSIGQGISGNTIYF	TGTGCCAGTAGTATCGGACAGGGGATCTCTGGAAACACCATATATTTT
TRBV19	-	-	TRBJ1-5	CASSLQGGSNQPQHF	TGTGCCAGTAGTCTCCAGGGTGGGAGCAATCAGCCCCAGCATTTT
TRBV25-1	TRBD2	-	TRBJ2-7	CASSEAPASGRPHEQYF	TGTGCCAGCAGTGAAGCCCCGGCTAGCGGGAGGCCCCACGAGCAGTACTTC
TRBV5-4	-	once	TRBJ2-7	CASSLARSGGSYEQYF	TGTGCCAGCAGCTTGGCCAGGTCAGGAGGATCCTACGAGCAGTACTTC
TRBV2	-	-	TRBJ1-1	CASRDLAGDPTEAFF	TGTGCCAGCAGGGACCTGGCAGGGGATCCCACTGAAGCTTTCTTT
TRBV6-1	-	once	TRBJ2-1	CASSEKGLHNEQFF	TGTGCCAGCAGTGAAAAGGGACTCCACAATGAGCAGTTCTTC
TRBV11-3	TRBD2	-	TRBJ2-7	CASSLIRASGGSVYGWQYF	TGTGCCAGCAGCTTAATTCGCGCCTCCGGCGGGAGTGTTTACGGGTGGCAGTACTTC
TRBV5-6	-	-	TRBJ2-3	CASSLRESTDTQYF	TGTGCCAGCAGCTTGCGGGAGAGCACAGATACGCAGTATTTT
TRBV6-1	-	-	TRBJ2-1	CASSDRPPYLSNEQFF	TGTGCCAGCAGTGACAGGCCCCCCTATCTTAGCAATGAGCAGTTCTTC
TRBV2	TRBD2	-	TRBJ2-5	CASLAGVVETQYF	TGTGCCAGCCTAGCGGGAGTCGTGGAGACCCAGTACTTC
TRBV9	-	once	TRBJ2-2	CASSVVGDTGELFF	TGTGCCAGCAGCGTTGTGGGAGACACCGGGGAGCTGTTTTTT
TRBV5-5	TRBD2	once	TRBJ2-5	CASSGRGGFQETQYF	TGTGCCAGCAGCGGACGGGGGGGCTTTCAAGAGACCCAGTACTTC
TRBV27	-	-	TRBJ2-7	CASSLNPGYEQYF	TGTGCCAGCAGTTTAAACCCGGGTTACGAGCAGTACTTC
TRBV10-2	TRBD1	-	TRBJ1-5	CASSSDRDNSNQPQHF	TGCGCCAGCAGTTCGGACAGGGACAATAGCAATCAGCCCCAGCATTTT
TRBV19	TRBD1	-	TRBJ2-7	CASSKHPGQASYEQYF	TGTGCCAGTAGCAAGCATCCGGGACAGGCCTCCTACGAGCAGTACTTC
TRBV28	-	-	TRBJ1-4	CASAGTNEKLFF	TGTGCCAGCGCAGGCACTAATGAAAAACTGTTTTTT
TRBV7-3	-	once	TRBJ2-1	CASSPQNRNEQFF	TGTGCCAGCAGCCCGCAGAACCGCAATGAGCAGTTCTTC
TRBV28	-	-	TRBJ1-4	CASSPTSREEKLFF	TGTGCCAGCAGTCCGACTTCGAGGGAAGAAAAACTGTTTTTT
TRBV7-8	TRBD2	-	TRBJ2-7	CASSPGTSGSVTYEQYF	TGTGCCAGCAGCCCGGGGACTAGCGGGAGCGTCACCTACGAGCAGTACTTC
TRBV7-9	-	-	TRBJ2-7	CASSLARAYEQYF	TGTGCCAGCAGCCTAGCGAGGGCCTACGAGCAGTACTTC
TRBV5-1	-	-	TRBJ2-1	CASSLAGVSYNEQFF	TGCGCCAGCAGCTTGGCGGGAGTGTCCTACAATGAGCAGTTCTTC
TRBV18	-	-	TRBJ2-3	CASSQPGHFTDTQYF	TGTGCCAGCTCACAGCCGGGACACTTCACAGATACGCAGTATTTT
TRBV7-9	TRBD1	-	TRBJ1-1	CASSTSRDRGRNTEAFF	TGTGCCAGCAGCACTAGCCGGGACAGGGGGCGGAACACTGAAGCTTTCTTT
TRBV2	TRBD1	-	TRBJ2-7	CASSDPRDRASYEQYF	TGTGCCAGCAGTGACCCCCGGGACAGGGCGTCCTACGAGCAGTACTTC
TRBV7-7	-	-	TRBJ2-5	CASSLSGAPVETQYF	TGTGCTAGCAGCTTGTCAGGGGCCCCAGTGGAGACCCAGTACTTC
TRBV2	TRBD1	-	TRBJ2-7	CASSDDRVKSEQYF	TGTGCCAGCAGTGACGACAGGGTAAAATCCGAGCAGTACTTC
TRBV7-8	TRBD2	once	TRBJ2-5	CASSPGLAGEETQYF	TGTGCCAGCAGCCCGGGACTAGCGGGAGAAGAGACCCAGTACTTC
TRBV5-5	-	few	TRBJ2-7	CASSLQVASFLGVNEQYF	TGTGCCAGCAGCTTGCAAGTTGCTAGCTTTTTAGGTGTTAACGAGCAGTACTTC
TRBV27	TRBD2	-	TRBJ2-7	CASSPGLAGGPYEQYF	TGTGCCAGCAGTCCAGGACTAGCGGGAGGGCCCTACGAGCAGTACTTC
TRBV4-1	-	few	TRBJ1-4	CASSQDRVGGEKLFF	TGCGCCAGCAGCCAAGACAGGGTGGGCGGTGAAAAACTGTTTTTT
TRBV4-1	TRBD2	-	TRBJ2-1	CASSSSGRSVDEQFF	TGCGCCAGCAGCTCAAGCGGGAGATCGGTGGATGAGCAGTTCTTC
TRBV10-3	-	-	TRBJ2-7	CAISRLGRLYEQYF	TGTGCCATCAGCCGACTAGGACGCCTATACGAGCAGTACTTC